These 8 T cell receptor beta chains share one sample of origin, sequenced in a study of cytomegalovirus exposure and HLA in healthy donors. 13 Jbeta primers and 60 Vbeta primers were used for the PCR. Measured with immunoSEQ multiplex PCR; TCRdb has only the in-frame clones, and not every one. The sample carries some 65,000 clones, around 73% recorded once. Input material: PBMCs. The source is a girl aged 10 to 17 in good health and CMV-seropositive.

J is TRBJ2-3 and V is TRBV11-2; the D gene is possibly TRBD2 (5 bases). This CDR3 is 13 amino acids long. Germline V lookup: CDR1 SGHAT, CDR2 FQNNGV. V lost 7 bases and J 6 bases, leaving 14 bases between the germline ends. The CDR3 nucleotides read TGTGCCAGCACCCCGATACTAGAGGATACGCAGTATTTT. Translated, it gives CASTPILEDTQYF.

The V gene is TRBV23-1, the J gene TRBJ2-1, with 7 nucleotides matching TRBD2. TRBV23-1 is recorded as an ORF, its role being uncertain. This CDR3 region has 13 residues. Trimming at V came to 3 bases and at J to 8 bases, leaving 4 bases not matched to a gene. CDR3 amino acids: CASSHSRGDEQFF. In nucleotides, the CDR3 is TGCGCCAGCAGTCACTCACGGGGGGATGAGCAGTTCTTC.

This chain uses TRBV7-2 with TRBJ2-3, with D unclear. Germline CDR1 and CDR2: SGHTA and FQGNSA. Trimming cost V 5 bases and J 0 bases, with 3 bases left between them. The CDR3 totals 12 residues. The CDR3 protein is CASSLSTDTQYF. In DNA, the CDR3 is TGTGCCAGCAGCCTCAGCACAGATACGCAGTATTTT.

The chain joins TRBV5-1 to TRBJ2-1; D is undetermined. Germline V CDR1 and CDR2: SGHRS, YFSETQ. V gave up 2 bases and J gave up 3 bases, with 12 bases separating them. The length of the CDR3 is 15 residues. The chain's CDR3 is CASSFIEANYNEQFF. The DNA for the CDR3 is TGCGCCAGCAGCTTCATAGAAGCGAACTACAATGAGCAGTTCTTC.

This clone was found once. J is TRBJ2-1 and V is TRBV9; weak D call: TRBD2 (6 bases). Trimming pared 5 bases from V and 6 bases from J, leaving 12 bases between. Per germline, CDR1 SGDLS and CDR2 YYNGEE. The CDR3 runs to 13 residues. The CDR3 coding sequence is TGTGCCAGCAGTCATGGGGGAGGCAATGAGCAGTTCTTC. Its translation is CASSHGGGNEQFF.

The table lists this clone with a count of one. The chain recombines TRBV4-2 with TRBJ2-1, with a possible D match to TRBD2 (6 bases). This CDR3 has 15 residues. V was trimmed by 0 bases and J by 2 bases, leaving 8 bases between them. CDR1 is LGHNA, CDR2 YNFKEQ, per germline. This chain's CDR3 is CASSQEPSAYNEQFF. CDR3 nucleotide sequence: TGTGCCAGCAGCCAAGAACCTAGCGCCTACAATGAGCAGTTCTTC.

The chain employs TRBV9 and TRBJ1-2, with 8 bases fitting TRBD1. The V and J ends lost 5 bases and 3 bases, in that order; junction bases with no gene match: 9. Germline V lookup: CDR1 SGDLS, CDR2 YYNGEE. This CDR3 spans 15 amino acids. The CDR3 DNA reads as TGTGCCAGCAGGCATATGACAGGGGAGGACTATGGCTACACCTTC. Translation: CASRHMTGEDYGYTF.

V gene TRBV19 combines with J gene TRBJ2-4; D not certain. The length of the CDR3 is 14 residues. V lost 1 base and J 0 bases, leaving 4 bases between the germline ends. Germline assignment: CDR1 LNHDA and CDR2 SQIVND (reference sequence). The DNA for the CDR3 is TGTGCCAGTAGTATAGTCCTAGCCAAAAACATTCAGTACTTC. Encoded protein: CASSIVLAKNIQYF.